A selection of T cell receptor beta chains follows, all from one sample in a study of radiotherapy plus CTLA-4 blockade in lung cancer. Repertoires were generated with immunoSEQ multiplex PCR, while TCRdb's copy carries only in-frame clones and drops some. This sample has around 80,000 clones, with under 75% found just once. Material: peripheral blood, obtained from a patient treated with radiotherapy plus ipilimumab. The origin of the receptors is a human donor with non-small cell lung cancer whose response to radiotherapy plus ipilimumab could not be evaluated. Both conserved end residues are part of each CDR3. The D gene is left open where the match is weak. Clone size appears in some rows only: once, few, many, or a class for an expanded clone.

CDR3 protein: CASSFSDSEAFF; CDR3 DNA: TGTGCCAGCAGCTTTTCCGACAGTGAAGCTTTCTTT; V gene: TRBV7-9; J gene: TRBJ1-1; D gene: -; clone size: -
CDR3 protein: CASKTQGAGNEQFF; CDR3 DNA: TGTGCCAGCAAAACCCAGGGGGCGGGAAATGAGCAGTTCTTC; V gene: TRBV7-2; J gene: TRBJ2-1; D gene: TRBD1; clone size: -
CDR3 protein: CASTGLAGIKFF; CDR3 DNA: TGTGCCAGCACCGGACTAGCGGGGATAAAGTTCTTC; V gene: TRBV6-1; J gene: TRBJ2-1; D gene: TRBD2; clone size: -
CDR3 protein: CASSYPTGLTNSPLHF; CDR3 DNA: TGTGCCAGCAGTTACCCGACAGGGCTGACGAATTCACCCCTCCACTTT; V gene: TRBV6-6; J gene: TRBJ1-6; D gene: TRBD1; clone size: -
CDR3 protein: CASSDPWDSANTEAFF; CDR3 DNA: TGTGCCAGCAGCGACCCCTGGGACAGTGCGAACACTGAAGCTTTCTTT; V gene: TRBV9; J gene: TRBJ1-1; D gene: TRBD1; clone size: -
CDR3 protein: CASSEGLAGGLETQYF; CDR3 DNA: TGTGCCAGCAGTGAAGGGCTAGCGGGGGGGCTGGAGACCCAGTACTTC; V gene: TRBV25-1; J gene: TRBJ2-5; D gene: TRBD2; clone size: -
CDR3 protein: CSVEYRGTDTQYF; CDR3 DNA: TGCAGCGTAGAATATCGGGGCACAGATACGCAGTATTTT; V gene: TRBV29-1; J gene: TRBJ2-3; D gene: -; clone size: -
CDR3 protein: CASTKTSGGYNEQFF; CDR3 DNA: TGTGCCAGTACCAAGACTAGCGGGGGATACAATGAGCAGTTCTTC; V gene: TRBV19; J gene: TRBJ2-1; D gene: TRBD2; clone size: -
CDR3 protein: CASKSAGVWTDTQYF; CDR3 DNA: TGTGCCAGCAAGTCGGCAGGGGTCTGGACAGATACGCAGTATTTT; V gene: TRBV28; J gene: TRBJ2-3; D gene: -; clone size: -
CDR3 protein: CASSLSLAGPGELFF; CDR3 DNA: TGTGCCAGCAGCTTAAGTCTAGCGGGACCCGGGGAGCTGTTTTTT; V gene: TRBV7-3; J gene: TRBJ2-2; D gene: TRBD2; clone size: -
CDR3 protein: CASSSVETGSNEKLFF; CDR3 DNA: TGTGCCAGCAGCTCGGTTGAGACGGGGAGTAATGAAAAACTGTTTTTT; V gene: TRBV5-6; J gene: TRBJ1-4; D gene: -; clone size: -
CDR3 protein: CASSSPPGSAGGPHNEQFF; CDR3 DNA: TGTGCCAGCAGCTCCCCCCCCGGCTCGGCGGGAGGACCCCACAATGAGCAGTTCTTC; V gene: TRBV4-2; J gene: TRBJ2-1; D gene: TRBD2; clone size: -
CDR3 protein: CASSLLQGVNTEAFF; CDR3 DNA: TGTGCCAGCAGCTTGCTACAGGGGGTGAACACTGAAGCTTTCTTT; V gene: TRBV11-1; J gene: TRBJ1-1; D gene: TRBD1; clone size: -
CDR3 protein: CASSFQPTGTGNTEAFF; CDR3 DNA: TGCGCCAGCAGCTTTCAACCCACCGGGACAGGGAACACTGAAGCTTTCTTT; V gene: TRBV5-1; J gene: TRBJ1-1; D gene: TRBD1; clone size: -
CDR3 protein: CSVLGDGYTF; CDR3 DNA: TGCAGCGTCTTAGGGGATGGCTACACCTTC; V gene: TRBV29-1; J gene: TRBJ1-2; D gene: -; clone size: few
CDR3 protein: CASSLGPSGAYEQYF; CDR3 DNA: TGCGCCAGCAGCCTCGGACCATCAGGGGCCTACGAGCAGTACTTC; V gene: TRBV4-1; J gene: TRBJ2-7; D gene: -; clone size: -
CDR3 protein: CASSGLDRDEQFF; CDR3 DNA: TGTGCCAGCAGTGGACTAGATAGGGATGAGCAGTTCTTC; V gene: TRBV28; J gene: TRBJ2-1; D gene: TRBD2; clone size: -
CDR3 protein: CASSYDGEGYTEAFF; CDR3 DNA: TGTGCCAGCAGTTACGACGGGGAGGGGTACACTGAAGCTTTCTTT; V gene: TRBV6-6; J gene: TRBJ1-1; D gene: -; clone size: -
CDR3 protein: CASSLTGGTQETQYF; CDR3 DNA: TGTGCCAGCAGCTTAACGGGGGGGACCCAAGAGACCCAGTACTTC; V gene: TRBV7-3; J gene: TRBJ2-5; D gene: TRBD2; clone size: once
CDR3 protein: CAWSDGNNSPLHF; CDR3 DNA: TGTGCCTGGAGTGACGGTAATAATTCACCCCTCCACTTT; V gene: TRBV30; J gene: TRBJ1-6; D gene: -; clone size: few
CDR3 protein: CASSTRTGMVETQYF; CDR3 DNA: TGTGCCAGCAGTACCCGGACAGGGATGGTGGAGACCCAGTACTTC; V gene: TRBV27; J gene: TRBJ2-5; D gene: TRBD1; clone size: few
CDR3 protein: CASSMARLAALSADTQYF; CDR3 DNA: TGTGCCAGTAGTATGGCCCGACTAGCGGCCCTTTCGGCAGATACGCAGTATTTT; V gene: TRBV19; J gene: TRBJ2-3; D gene: TRBD2; clone size: -
CDR3 protein: CASSWGYF; CDR3 DNA: TGCGCCAGCAGCTGGGGCTATTTT; V gene: TRBV5-1; J gene: TRBJ2-3; D gene: -; clone size: -
CDR3 protein: CASSVLGTSEVEQFF; CDR3 DNA: TGTGCCAGCAGCGTACTTGGGACTAGCGAGGTTGAGCAGTTCTTC; V gene: TRBV9; J gene: TRBJ2-1; D gene: TRBD2; clone size: -
CDR3 protein: CATSLAGIGNYGYTF; CDR3 DNA: TGTGCCACCAGCTTGGCGGGGATTGGTAACTATGGCTACACCTTC; V gene: TRBV7-9; J gene: TRBJ1-2; D gene: -; clone size: few
CDR3 protein: CASSFSRLATDTQYF; CDR3 DNA: TGTGCCAGCAGTTTTTCCCGACTTGCCACAGATACGCAGTATTTT; V gene: TRBV27; J gene: TRBJ2-3; D gene: -; clone size: -
CDR3 protein: CASSPQGAGIYEQFF; CDR3 DNA: TGTGCCAGCAGCCCCCAGGGAGCGGGAATCTATGAGCAGTTCTTC; V gene: TRBV11-2; J gene: TRBJ2-1; D gene: TRBD2; clone size: -
CDR3 protein: CACGTSGGGDTQYF; CDR3 DNA: TGTGCCTGTGGGACTAGCGGGGGGGGAGATACGCAGTATTTT; V gene: TRBV30; J gene: TRBJ2-3; D gene: TRBD2; clone size: -
CDR3 protein: CASSPTTRTGELFF; CDR3 DNA: TGTGCCAGCAGTCCAACGACAAGGACCGGGGAGCTGTTTTTT; V gene: TRBV27; J gene: TRBJ2-2; D gene: -; clone size: -
CDR3 protein: CASGRQLSNTEAFF; CDR3 DNA: TGTGCCAGCGGAAGACAGCTTTCGAACACTGAAGCTTTCTTT; V gene: TRBV6-1; J gene: TRBJ1-1; D gene: -; clone size: -
CDR3 protein: CASSSTGQGGTEAFF; CDR3 DNA: TGTGCCAGCAGCTCTACTGGACAGGGTGGGACTGAAGCTTTCTTT; V gene: TRBV5-6; J gene: TRBJ1-1; D gene: TRBD1; clone size: -
CDR3 protein: CASSSLFRAGNTIYF; CDR3 DNA: TGTGCCAGCAGTTCCCTTTTCAGGGCTGGAAACACCATATATTTT; V gene: TRBV28; J gene: TRBJ1-3; D gene: -; clone size: -
CDR3 protein: CASSFDRVSTQYF; CDR3 DNA: TGTGCCAGCAGCTTCGACAGGGTGTCGACGCAGTATTTT; V gene: TRBV7-2; J gene: TRBJ2-3; D gene: TRBD1; clone size: once
CDR3 protein: CAGSLDGTGGGEQFF; CDR3 DNA: TGCGCCGGCAGCTTAGACGGGACAGGGGGCGGTGAGCAGTTCTTC; V gene: TRBV5-1; J gene: TRBJ2-1; D gene: TRBD1; clone size: once
CDR3 protein: CASTDRDSDDEQFF; CDR3 DNA: TGCGCCAGCACCGACAGGGATTCTGACGATGAGCAGTTCTTC; V gene: TRBV5-1; J gene: TRBJ2-1; D gene: TRBD1; clone size: -
CDR3 protein: CASRTTMGLNTEAFF; CDR3 DNA: TGTGCCAGCAGGACGACAATGGGGCTGAACACTGAAGCTTTCTTT; V gene: TRBV6-1; J gene: TRBJ1-1; D gene: -; clone size: -
CDR3 protein: CASSLGLGANAYEQYF; CDR3 DNA: TGTGCCAGCAGCTTAGGTTTGGGGGCAAATGCCTACGAGCAGTACTTC; V gene: TRBV11-3; J gene: TRBJ2-7; D gene: -; clone size: few
CDR3 protein: CASSQQIGLAGAYNEQFF; CDR3 DNA: TGCGCCAGCAGCCAACAAATCGGTCTAGCGGGGGCCTACAATGAGCAGTTCTTC; V gene: TRBV4-3; J gene: TRBJ2-1; D gene: TRBD2; clone size: -
CDR3 protein: CASSLIPGGETEAFF; CDR3 DNA: TGTGCCAGCAGTTTAATCCCAGGCGGGGAGACTGAAGCTTTCTTT; V gene: TRBV28; J gene: TRBJ1-1; D gene: -; clone size: -
CDR3 protein: CASSLLAGVLTYEQYF; CDR3 DNA: TGTGCCAGCAGTCTACTAGCGGGAGTCCTAACCTACGAGCAGTACTTC; V gene: TRBV27; J gene: TRBJ2-7; D gene: TRBD2; clone size: -
CDR3 protein: CASSQDIRGTEAFF; CDR3 DNA: TGTGCCAGCAGTCAAGACATTCGGGGCACTGAAGCTTTCTTT; V gene: TRBV6-1; J gene: TRBJ1-1; D gene: -; clone size: -
CDR3 protein: CASSDTITGGETQYF; CDR3 DNA: TGCGCCAGCAGCGACACAATCACGGGGGGGGAGACCCAGTACTTC; V gene: TRBV5-1; J gene: TRBJ2-5; D gene: TRBD2; clone size: -
CDR3 protein: CASSLYGQRTEAFF; CDR3 DNA: TGTGCCAGCAGCTTATATGGACAGAGGACTGAAGCTTTCTTT; V gene: TRBV7-2; J gene: TRBJ1-1; D gene: -; clone size: -